This entry lists 17 T cell receptor beta chains sequenced from one sample in a study of T cell clones after liver transplantation. The assay was immunoSEQ multiplex PCR, and TCRdb's table has in-frame clones only and misses some. The sample lists tens of thousands of clones, 82% occurring once. The material sequenced was CD4+ T cells from blood, taken approximately 3.5 years after liver transplant. The receptors originated from a human patient who received a liver transplant. Some of the T cells may derive from the graft donor.

The chain employs TRBV14 and TRBJ1-4, with D perhaps matching TRBD1 (5 bases). The germline gives CDR1 SGHDN, CDR2 FVKESK. This CDR3 has 14 residues. The V and J ends lost 0 bases and 11 bases respectively, with 13 bases between them. DNA for the CDR3: TGTGCCAGCAGCCAAGATTATGCGGGGCAGAAACTGTTTTTT. Residues: CASSQDYAGQKLFF.

This rearrangement joins TRBV11-1 to TRBJ1-1, with 7 bases fitting TRBD1. This CDR3 spans 15 amino acids. Germline CDR1 reads SGHAT; CDR2 reads FQDESV (reference sequence). Trimming took 5 bases from V and 0 from J; bases not matched to a gene: 6. In nucleotides, the CDR3 is TGTGCCAGCAGCCCTTCGACAGGGTTGAACACTGAAGCTTTCTTT. Its protein product is CASSPSTGLNTEAFF. Full variable domain (outside the CDR3, taken from reference TRBV11-1 and TRBJ1-1): EAEVAQSPRYKITEKSQAVAFWCDPISGHATLYWYRQILGQGPELLVQFQDESVVDDSQLPKDRFSAERLKGVDSTLKIQPAELGDSAMYLCASSPSTGLNTEAFFGQGTRLTVV.

As regards this clone: One junction end disagrees with the germline gene, perhaps due to a read error. The V call is TRBV5-1, the J call TRBJ1-4; no reliable D call. CDR1 is SGHRS, CDR2 YFSETQ, per germline. This CDR3 is 13 amino acids long. CDR3 loop: CASGFTTNEKLFF. The DNA of the CDR3 is TGCGCCAGCGGCTTTACAACTAATGAAAAACTGTTTTTT. Full variable domain (missing parts from reference TRBV5-1 and TRBJ1-4): KAGVTQTPRYLIKTRGQQVTLSCSPISGHRSVSWYQQTPGQGLQFLFEYFSETQRNKGNFPGRFSGRQFSNSRSEMNVSTLELGDSALYLCASGFTTNEKLFFGSGTQLSVL.

The V and J genes are TRBV6-5 and TRBJ2-1; 14 nucleotides agree with TRBD2. Trimming at V came to 7 bases and at J to 9 bases, leaving 5 bases not matched to a gene. The CDR3 consists of 14 residues. Germline-derived CDR1 and CDR2 are MNHEY and SVGAGI. The CDR3 DNA follows: TGTGCCAGCATCGGACTAGCGGGAGGAGGTGAGCAGTTCTTC. This codes for CASIGLAGGGEQFF.

The J gene is TRBJ1-2, the V gene TRBV6-6; a possible D gene is TRBD1 (5 bases). The V and J ends lost 7 bases and 8 bases respectively, with 17 bases between them. There are 13 residues in the CDR3. Germline V lookup: CDR1 MNHNY, CDR2 SVGAGI (reference sequence). The CDR3: CASTFTGLGGYTF. CDR3 sequence (DNA): TGTGCCAGCACCTTTACAGGACTCGGCGGCTACACCTTC.

The V call is TRBV12-5, the J call TRBJ1-2; the D gene is possibly TRBD1 (6 bases). The length of the CDR3 is 15 residues. Germline V lookup: CDR1 LGHNT, CDR2 FRNRAP. Trimming took 3 bases from V and 2 from J, leaving 13 bases between them. This CDR3 reads CASGFWAGANYGYTF. In DNA form, the CDR3 reads TGTGCTAGTGGTTTTTGGGCAGGGGCCAACTATGGCTACACCTTC.

The chain recombines TRBV5-1 with TRBJ2-7; TRBD1 agrees at 8 bases. There are 15 residues in the CDR3. Germline V gene sequence: CDR1 SGHRS, CDR2 YFSETQ. With V trimmed by 3 bases and J by 6 bases, 11 bases remained unmatched. CDR3 DNA: TGCGCCAGCAGCTCTGAATTGGACAGGGCGGGCGAGCAGTACTTC. The encoded protein is CASSSELDRAGEQYF.

The V gene is TRBV15, the J gene TRBJ2-1; 12 bases are a match to TRBD2. Trimming cost V 1 base and J 7 bases; bases outside gene matches: 8. There are 17 residues in the CDR3. CDR1 and CDR2 (germline): LNHNV, YYDKDF (reference sequence). CDR3 sequence (DNA): TGTGCCACCAGCAGAGCTCTGACTAGCGGGAGAAGAAATGAGCAGTTCTTC. Translation: CATSRALTSGRRNEQFF.

This clone occurred once. The chain carries TRBV11-2 and TRBJ1-2; possible D gene TRBD1, 6 bases. The CDR3 consists of 13 residues. Trimming took 6 bases from V and 8 from J, leaving 16 bases between them. The germline V gene encodes CDR1 SGHAT and CDR2 FQNNGV. CDR3 sequence: CASRQQGAGGYTF. In DNA, the CDR3 is TGTGCCAGCAGACAACAGGGCGCAGGAGGCTACACCTTC. The variable domain in full, completed from reference TRBV11-2 and TRBJ1-2, reads EAGVAQSPRYKIIEKRQSVAFWCNPISGHATLYWYQQILGQGPKLLIQFQNNGVVDDSQLPKDRFSAERLKGVDSTLKIQPAKLEDSAVYLCASRQQGAGGYTFGSGTRLTVV.

The chain combines TRBV2 with TRBJ2-7; a weak D match, TRBD1 (5 bases). This CDR3 has 14 amino acids. The germline V gene has CDR1 SNHLY and CDR2 FYNNEI. Trimming took off 7 bases at V and 1 base at J, with 14 bases between the two ends. The DNA for the CDR3 is TGTGCCAGCAAGCCGACAGAGGCTTCCTACGAGCAGTACTTC. Its translation is CASKPTEASYEQYF.

The chain recombines TRBV5-4 with TRBJ1-2, with 8 bases fitting TRBD1. The V and J ends lost 4 bases and 8 bases, in that order; junction bases with no gene match: 10. From germline, CDR1 is SGHNT and CDR2 YYREEE (reference sequence). CDR3 size: 14 residues. The CDR3 DNA follows: TGTGCCAGCAGCCCCACAGGGGGAACCCTGGGCTACACCTTC. Amino acids: CASSPTGGTLGYTF.

This clone has a single count. This chain uses TRBV28 with TRBJ2-5; 7 bases match TRBD1. This CDR3 has 14 amino acids. Germline trimming cut 5 bases from V and 2 bases from J; bases unmatched to any gene: 5. Germline CDR1 is MDHEN and CDR2 is SYDVKM. Here the CDR3 DNA reads TGTGCCAGCAGTACAAGACAGGGACAAGAGACCCAGTACTTC. Translating it yields CASSTRQGQETQYF.

The chain uses TRBV7-2 and TRBJ2-1; TRBD1 agrees at 9 bases. V lost 1 base, J lost 6 bases, and 13 bases stayed unmatched. This CDR3 spans 18 amino acids. Germline CDR1 SGHTA, CDR2 FQGNSA. The CDR3 DNA sequence: TGTGCCAGCAGCTTAGGAAGATCCGGGACAGGGTTATTCAATGAGCAGTTCTTC. Protein: CASSLGRSGTGLFNEQFF.

The chain carries TRBV19 and TRBJ1-2; 8 nucleotides agree with TRBD1. The CDR3 has 15 amino acids. Trimming took 10 bases from V and 3 from J; bases not matched to a gene: 13. Germline CDR1 is LNHDA and CDR2 is SQIVND (reference sequence). DNA for the CDR3: TGTGCCACCATGTATCCGGGACAGGCGTACTATGGCTACACCTTC. As protein: CATMYPGQAYYGYTF.

This clone was recorded once. V usage is TRBV7-6 and J usage is TRBJ2-1; no definite D call. This CDR3 is built from 15 residues. V lost 4 bases, J lost 2 bases, and 12 bases lay in between. Germline CDR1 reads SGHVS; CDR2 reads FNYEAQ. Here the CDR3 reads CASSSRADPYNEQFF. The CDR3, as DNA: TGTGCCAGCAGCTCCCGCGCGGACCCCTACAATGAGCAGTTCTTC.

The V and J genes are TRBV28 and TRBJ2-2; maybe TRBD1 (6 bases). CDR1 and CDR2 (germline): MDHEN, SYDVKM. The CDR3 has 14 amino acids. V was clipped by 7 bases and J by 5 bases, with 14 bases between them. Here the CDR3 reads CASTDRFWTGELFF. In DNA, the CDR3 is TGTGCCAGCACTGACAGGTTTTGGACCGGGGAGCTGTTTTTT.

This chain uses TRBV7-9 with TRBJ2-7; TRBD1 aligns across 7 bases. The CDR3 loop spans 14 amino acids. From germline, CDR1 is SEHNR and CDR2 FQNEAQ (reference sequence). The V and J ends lost 3 bases and 5 bases, in that order; junction bases with no gene match: 7. The CDR3 protein is CASSLGQGVNEQYF. The CDR3 coding sequence is TGTGCCAGCAGCTTGGGGCAGGGGGTCAACGAGCAGTACTTC.